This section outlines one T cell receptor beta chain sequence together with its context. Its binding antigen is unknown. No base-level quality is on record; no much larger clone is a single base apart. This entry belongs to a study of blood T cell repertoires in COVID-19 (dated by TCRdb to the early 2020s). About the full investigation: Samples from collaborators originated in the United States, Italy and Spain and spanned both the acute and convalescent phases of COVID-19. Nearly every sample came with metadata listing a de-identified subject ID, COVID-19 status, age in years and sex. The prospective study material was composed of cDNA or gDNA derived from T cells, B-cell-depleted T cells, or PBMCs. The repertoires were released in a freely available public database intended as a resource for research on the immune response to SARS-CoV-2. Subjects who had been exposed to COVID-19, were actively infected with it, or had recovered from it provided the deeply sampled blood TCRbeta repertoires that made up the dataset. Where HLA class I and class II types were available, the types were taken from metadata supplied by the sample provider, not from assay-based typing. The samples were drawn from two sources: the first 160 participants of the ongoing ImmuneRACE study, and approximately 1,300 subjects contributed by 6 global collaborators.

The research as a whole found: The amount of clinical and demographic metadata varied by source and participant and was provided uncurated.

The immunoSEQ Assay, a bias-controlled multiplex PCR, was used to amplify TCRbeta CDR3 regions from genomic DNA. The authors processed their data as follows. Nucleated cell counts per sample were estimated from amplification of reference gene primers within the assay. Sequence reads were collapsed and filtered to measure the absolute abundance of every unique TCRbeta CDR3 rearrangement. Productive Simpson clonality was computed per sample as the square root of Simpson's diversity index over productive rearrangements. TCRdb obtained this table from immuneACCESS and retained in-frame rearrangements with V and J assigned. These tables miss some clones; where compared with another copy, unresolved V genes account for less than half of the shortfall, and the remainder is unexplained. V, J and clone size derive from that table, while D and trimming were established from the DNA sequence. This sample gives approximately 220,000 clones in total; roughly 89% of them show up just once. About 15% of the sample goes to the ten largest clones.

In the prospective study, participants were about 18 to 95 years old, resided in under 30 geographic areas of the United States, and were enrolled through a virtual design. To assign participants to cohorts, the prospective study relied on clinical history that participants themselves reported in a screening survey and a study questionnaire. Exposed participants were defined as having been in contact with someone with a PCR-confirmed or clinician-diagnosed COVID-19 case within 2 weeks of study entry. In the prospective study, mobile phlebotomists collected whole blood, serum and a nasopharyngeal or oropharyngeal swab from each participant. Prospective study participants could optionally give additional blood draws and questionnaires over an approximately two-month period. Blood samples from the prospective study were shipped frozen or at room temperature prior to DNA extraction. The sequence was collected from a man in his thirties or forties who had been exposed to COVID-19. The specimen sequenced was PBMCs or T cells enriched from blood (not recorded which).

The CDR3 amino acid sequence is: CASSGRGGYEQYF. The sequenced DNA is TGTGCCAGTAGTGGCCGGGGAGGCTACGAGCAGTACTTC. Recombination linked TRBV19 to TRBJ2-7; perhaps TRBD2 is the D gene, with 6 bases matching. CDR1 and CDR2 are drawn from the germline V gene (reference sequence): LNHDA, SQIVND. V and J are truncated by 5 bases and 3 bases respectively, leaving an intervening sequence of 11 bases. The CDR3 contains 13 residues, cysteine and phenylalanine counted. Just CDR3 DNA is preserved here, 39 bases in frame from base 1.